Shown below are 8 T cell receptor beta chains from a single sample sequenced in a study of cytomegalovirus exposure and HLA in healthy donors. Both 60 Vbeta primers and 13 Jbeta primers went into the PCR. TCRdb's copy holds only in-frame clones and misses some; the assay was immunoSEQ multiplex PCR. This table holds more than 85,000 clones, about 15% found once. Sequencing used PBMCs. The source is a female donor in good health and CMV-seronegative.

This clone was counted between two and nine times. This sequence joins TRBV6-1 and TRBJ2-5, with D tentatively TRBD2 (5 bases). The CDR3 loop spans 13 amino acids. Germline CDR1 reads MNHNS; CDR2 reads SASEGT. The germline V and J ends were trimmed by 10 bases and 5 bases, with 17 bases remaining between them. The CDR3 protein is CATKRGNLETQYF. CDR3 DNA: TGTGCCACCAAACGGGGAAATCTGGAGACCCAGTACTTC.

This chain connects TRBV5-6 to TRBJ2-1, with 9 positions matching TRBD2. Germline-derived CDR1 and CDR2 are SGHDT and YYEEEE. With V trimmed by 0 bases and J by 7 bases, 11 bases remained unmatched. CDR3 length: 17 residues. The CDR3 reads CASSLGLAGAWDNEQFF. CDR3 coding DNA: TGTGCCAGCAGCTTGGGGTTAGCGGGAGCATGGGATAATGAGCAGTTCTTC.

V is TRBV6-5 and J is TRBJ2-1; 10 nucleotides align to TRBD2. The CDR3 runs 15 residues. J was trimmed by 8 bases and V by 5 bases; bases with no gene match: 9. The V gene's germline CDR1 is MNHEY and CDR2 SVGAGI. The CDR3 nucleotides read TGTGCCAGCAGTACCTTAGCGGGGGGCTTCTATGAGCAGTTCTTC. Its protein is CASSTLAGGFYEQFF.

In its sample, this clone was seen a few times. The rearrangement links TRBV5-1 to TRBJ1-6, with a tentative D call TRBD1 (6 bases). The CDR3 has 16 amino acids. Germline CDR1 is SGHRS and CDR2 is YFSETQ. V was pared by 0 bases and J by 6 bases, with 13 bases between. In nucleotides, the CDR3 is TGCGCCAGCAGCTTGGAAGGTGGGACACTTAATTCACCCCTCCACTTT. Translated: CASSLEGGTLNSPLHF.

J is TRBJ2-7 and V is TRBV18; possible D gene TRBD2, 6 bases. V lost 3 bases, J lost 6 bases, and 21 bases lay in between. CDR1 is KGHSH, CDR2 LQKENI, per germline. The CDR3 is made up of 16 amino acids. The CDR3 reads CASSPLEGGADVEQYF. The CDR3 DNA sequence: TGTGCCAGCTCACCGCTGGAGGGTGGGGCGGATGTCGAGCAGTACTTC. Looking up the rest from reference TRBV18 and TRBJ2-7 gives the full variable domain: NAGVMQNPRHLVRRRGQEARLRCSPMKGHSHVYWYRQLPEEGLKFMVYLQKENIIDESGMPKERFSAEFPKEGPSILRIQQVVRGDSAAYFCASSPLEGGADVEQYFGPGTRLTVT.

The gene calls are TRBV30 and TRBJ1-5, with a weak D call TRBD1 (6 bases). Germline V gene lookup returns CDR1 GTSNPN and CDR2 SVGIG (reference sequence). With 2 bases removed from V and 2 bases from J, the gap between germline ends came to 10 bases. This CDR3 has 14 amino acids. The CDR3 coding sequence is TGTGCCTGGAGTAGGGGGATAGGCAATCAGCCCCAGCATTTT. Protein: CAWSRGIGNQPQHF.

J is TRBJ2-2 and V is TRBV9, with a tentative D call TRBD2 (6 bases). V lost 3 bases and J lost 4, with 10 bases in between. The CDR3 covers 14 residues. The V gene's germline CDR1 is SGDLS and CDR2 YYNGEE. The CDR3, as DNA: TGTGCCAGCAGCGAGGCGGGACCCACCGGGGAGCTGTTTTTT. Translation: CASSEAGPTGELFF. The variable domain in full, completed from reference TRBV9 and TRBJ2-2, reads DSGVTQTPKHLITATGQRVTLRCSPRSGDLSVYWYQQSLDQGLQFLIQYYNGEERAKGNILERFSAQQFPDLHSELNLSSLELGDSALYFCASSEAGPTGELFFGEGSRLTVL.

The chain carries TRBV10-3 and TRBJ2-3; D not resolved. Germline CDR1 and CDR2: ENHRY and SYGVKD. Trimming cost V 2 bases and J 0 bases, with 6 bases left between them. The CDR3 totals 14 residues. The CDR3 DNA sequence: TGTGCCATCAGTGAGGATCGGAGCACAGATACGCAGTATTTT. It yields the protein CAISEDRSTDTQYF.